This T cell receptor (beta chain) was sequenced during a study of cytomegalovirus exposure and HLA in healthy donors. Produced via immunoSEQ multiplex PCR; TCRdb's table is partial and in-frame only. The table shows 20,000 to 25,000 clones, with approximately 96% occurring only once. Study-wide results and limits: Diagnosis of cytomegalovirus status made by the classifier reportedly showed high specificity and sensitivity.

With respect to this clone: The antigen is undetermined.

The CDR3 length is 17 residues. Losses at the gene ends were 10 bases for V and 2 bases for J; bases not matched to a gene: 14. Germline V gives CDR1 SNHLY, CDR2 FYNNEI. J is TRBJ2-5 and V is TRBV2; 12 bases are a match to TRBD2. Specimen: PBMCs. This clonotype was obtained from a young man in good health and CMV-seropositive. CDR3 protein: CATKPWLAGGIQETQYF. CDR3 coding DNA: TGTGCCACAAAACCATGGCTAGCGGGAGGGATACAAGAGACCCAGTACTTC. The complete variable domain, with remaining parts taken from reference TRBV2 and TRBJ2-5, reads EPEVTQTPSHQVTQMGQEVILRCVPISNHLYFYWYRQILGQKVEFLVSFYNNEISEKSEIFDDQFSVERPDGSNFTLKIRSTKLEDSAMYFCATKPWLAGGIQETQYFGPGTRLLVL.